The 16 T cell receptor beta chains presented below share a single source sample, sequenced in a study of PD-1 blockade in classical Hodgkin lymphoma. Each patient experienced a relapse that followed autologous stem cell transplantation, and brentuximab vedotin exposure varied. Sequenced by immunoSEQ multiplex PCR; TCRdb stores in-frame clones only, minus some. This table holds about 93,000 clones, 75% to 85% found once. This sample comprised peripheral blood mononuclear cells (PBMCs), obtained before the second cycle of nivolumab. These receptors were collected from a human donor with classical Hodgkin lymphoma.

This chain connects TRBV5-1 to TRBJ2-3; D is unresolved. CDR1 is SGHRS and CDR2 is YFSETQ in the germline V gene. CDR3 length equals 15 residues. Trimming took 2 bases from V and 6 from J, leaving 16 bases between them. This CDR3 reads CASSFRATDPDTQYF. The CDR3 DNA follows: TGCGCCAGCAGCTTTCGGGCAACTGACCCGGATACGCAGTATTTT.

The chain couples TRBV10-3 to TRBJ2-7, with TRBD1 matching over 8 bases. This CDR3 spans 14 amino acids. Germline V gene lookup returns CDR1 ENHRY and CDR2 SYGVKD. The ends lost 4 bases at V and 4 bases at J; junction bases unmatched: 6. The CDR3 loop is CAISADRVEYEQYF. DNA of the CDR3: TGTGCCATCAGTGCGGACAGGGTCGAGTACGAGCAGTACTTC.

The rearrangement joins TRBV5-6 to TRBJ2-1; D may be TRBD1 (5 bases). Germline-derived CDR1 and CDR2 are SGHDT and YYEEEE. The CDR3 runs 13 residues. The V and J ends lost 2 bases and 6 bases respectively, with 9 bases between them. Here the CDR3 DNA reads TGTGCCAGCAGCTTTACAGGACGCAATGAGCAGTTCTTC. It encodes CASSFTGRNEQFF.

This clone was observed once. The chain recombines TRBV6-5 with TRBJ2-7; maybe TRBD1 (7 bases). V dropped 2 bases and J dropped 2 bases, with 13 bases sitting between them. This CDR3 has 15 residues. Germline-derived CDR1 and CDR2 are MNHEY and SVGAGI. Here the CDR3 DNA reads TGTGCCAGCAGTTACGGGGGGACAGCCACCTACGAGCAGTACTTC. It encodes CASSYGGTATYEQYF.

The V and J genes are TRBV7-9 and TRBJ2-7, with D maybe TRBD1 (6 bases). The CDR3 totals 14 residues. Trimming removed 5 bases from V and 0 bases from J, with 11 bases in between. Germline loops: CDR1 SEHNR, CDR2 FQNEAQ (reference sequence). The CDR3 coding sequence is TGTGCCAGCAGCCCGGGACACCGCTCCTACGAGCAGTACTTC. This sequence encodes CASSPGHRSYEQYF.

This clone appeared a single time. The chain recombines TRBV28 with TRBJ2-3; D is possibly TRBD2 (5 bases). The V and J ends lost 4 bases and 2 bases respectively, with 16 bases between them. The CDR3 has 16 amino acids. Germline V CDR1 and CDR2: MDHEN, SYDVKM. The CDR3 sequence: CASSSPGEGVTDTQYF. The CDR3, as DNA: TGTGCCAGCAGTTCCCCCGGAGAGGGTGTCACAGATACGCAGTATTTT.

The chain links TRBV7-3 to TRBJ2-6; 9 nucleotides match TRBD2. The CDR3 runs to 18 residues. V was pared by 4 bases and J by 0 bases, with 7 bases of the junction left unmatched. In germline, CDR1 is SGHTA, CDR2 FQGTGA. The chain's CDR3 is CASSSAGGRGSGANVLTF. The CDR3 nucleotides read TGTGCCAGCAGCTCGGCGGGCGGGAGGGGCTCTGGGGCCAACGTCCTGACTTTC.

The chain links TRBV28 to TRBJ1-2; TRBD1 aligns across 8 bases. The CDR3 spans 14 residues. The trim removed 5 bases at V and 2 bases at J, leaving 4 bases unmatched. CDR1 is MDHEN and CDR2 is SYDVKM in the germline V gene. The CDR3 is CASSPSGGNYGYTF. DNA for the CDR3: TGTGCCAGCAGTCCCTCAGGGGGCAACTATGGCTACACCTTC.

This clone turned up a few times. V usage is TRBV28 and J usage is TRBJ1-2; tentatively, D is TRBD1 (5 bases). This CDR3 is 13 amino acids long. The V and J ends lost 6 bases and 8 bases respectively, with 16 bases between them. Germline V gives CDR1 MDHEN, CDR2 SYDVKM. The CDR3 loop is CASSPYRMQGYTF. CDR3 bases: TGTGCCAGCAGCCCTTACAGGATGCAAGGCTACACCTTC.

This clone was counted a few times. This chain connects TRBV6-1 to TRBJ1-5; 9 nucleotides align to TRBD1. Looked up from germline, CDR1 is MNHNS and CDR2 is SASEGT. The V segment lost 10 bases and the J segment 6 bases; nucleotides outside the gene matches: 13. CDR3 length: 15 amino acids. The CDR3 bases are TGTGCCACCAGCCGGGACAGGGCGGTGGGTCAGCCCCAGCATTTT. This sequence encodes CATSRDRAVGQPQHF.

This clone was seen a handful of times. Other DNA sequences in the sample encode the same CDR3. The J gene is TRBJ1-1, the V gene TRBV29-1; 7 nucleotides match TRBD1. V lost 6 bases and J lost 5; bases outside the gene matches: 9. The germline V gene has CDR1 SQVTM and CDR2 ANQGSEA. The length of the CDR3 is 13 residues. Written as DNA, the CDR3 is TGCAGCGTACCGGACAGGTTTGATACTGAAGCTTTCTTT. As protein: CSVPDRFDTEAFF.

This clone was seen a few times. The chain employs TRBV7-6 and TRBJ2-7, with TRBD1 matching over 7 bases. The CDR3 runs to 12 residues. V lost 5 bases to trimming and J lost 6 bases; unmatched junction nucleotides: 4. Germline loops: CDR1 SGHVS, CDR2 FNYEAQ. The CDR3 sequence is CASSIQGSEQYF. CDR3 nucleotide sequence: TGTGCCAGCAGCATACAGGGGTCCGAGCAGTACTTC.

V is TRBV6-6 and J is TRBJ2-5, with D maybe TRBD1 (5 bases). The germline CDR1 and CDR2 sequences are MNHNY and SVGAGI (reference sequence). The CDR3 runs to 14 residues. The germline V and J ends were trimmed by 2 bases and 4 bases, with 11 bases remaining between them. CDR3 sequence (DNA): TGTGCCAGCAGTTACAAGGGGCGGCCAGAGACCCAGTACTTC. This gives the protein CASSYKGRPETQYF.

The rearrangement links TRBV2 to TRBJ1-5, with 7 nucleotides matching TRBD1. V dropped 6 bases and J dropped 1; count of bases not matched to a gene: 6. This CDR3 spans 15 amino acids. Germline V gene data show CDR1 as SNHLY and CDR2 as FYNNEI. The CDR3 sequence is CASRFDRVSNQPQHF. Here the CDR3 DNA reads TGTGCCAGCAGGTTTGACAGGGTAAGCAATCAGCCCCAGCATTTT.

The chain recombines TRBV4-3 with TRBJ2-7; D might be TRBD2 (6 bases). The CDR3 contains 14 residues. V was trimmed by 3 bases and J by 3 bases, leaving 12 bases between them. Germline V gene data show CDR1 as LGHNA and CDR2 as YSLEER. CDR3 sequence (DNA): TGCGCCAGCAGCCATCAACAGGACTACTACGAGCAGTACTTC. Translating gives CASSHQQDYYEQYF.

The gene calls are TRBV5-1 and TRBJ2-4, with D possibly matching TRBD1 (5 bases). Trimming removed 1 base at V and 8 bases at J, with 13 bases between. Per germline, CDR1 SGHRS and CDR2 YFSETQ. This CDR3 is 14 amino acids long. The CDR3 DNA follows: TGCGCCAGCAGCTTGTGGACCCTAGGGGACATTCAGTACTTC. It codes for CASSLWTLGDIQYF.